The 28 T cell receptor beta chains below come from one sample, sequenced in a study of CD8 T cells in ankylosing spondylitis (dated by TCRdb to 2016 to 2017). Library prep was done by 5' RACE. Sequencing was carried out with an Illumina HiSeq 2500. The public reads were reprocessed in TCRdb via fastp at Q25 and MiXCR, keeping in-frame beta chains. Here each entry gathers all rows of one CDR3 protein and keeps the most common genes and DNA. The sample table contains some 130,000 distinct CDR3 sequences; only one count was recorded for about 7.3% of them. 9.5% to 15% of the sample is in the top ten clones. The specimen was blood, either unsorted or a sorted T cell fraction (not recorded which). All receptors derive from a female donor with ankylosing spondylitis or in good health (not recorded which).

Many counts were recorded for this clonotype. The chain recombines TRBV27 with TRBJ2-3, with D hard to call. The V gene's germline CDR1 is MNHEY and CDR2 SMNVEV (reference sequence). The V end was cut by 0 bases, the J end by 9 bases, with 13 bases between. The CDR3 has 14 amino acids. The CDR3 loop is CASSLSGLVRTQYF. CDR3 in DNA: TGTGCCAGCAGTTTATCGGGTTTGGTGCGGACGCAGTATTTT.

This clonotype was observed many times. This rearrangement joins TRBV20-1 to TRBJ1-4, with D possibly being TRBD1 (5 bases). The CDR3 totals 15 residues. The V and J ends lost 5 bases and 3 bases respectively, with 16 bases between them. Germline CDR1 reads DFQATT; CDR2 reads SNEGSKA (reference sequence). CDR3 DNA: TGCAGTGCTTCTCGCACAGGAGCTTCTAATGAAAAACTGTTTTTT. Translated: CSASRTGASNEKLFF.

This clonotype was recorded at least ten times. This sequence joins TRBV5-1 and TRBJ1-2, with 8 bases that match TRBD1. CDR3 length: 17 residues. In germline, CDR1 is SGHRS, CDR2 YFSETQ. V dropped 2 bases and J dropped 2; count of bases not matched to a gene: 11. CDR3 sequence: CASSFNLLGQGNYGYTF. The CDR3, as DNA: TGCGCCAGCAGCTTTAATCTTTTAGGACAGGGCAACTATGGCTACACCTTC.

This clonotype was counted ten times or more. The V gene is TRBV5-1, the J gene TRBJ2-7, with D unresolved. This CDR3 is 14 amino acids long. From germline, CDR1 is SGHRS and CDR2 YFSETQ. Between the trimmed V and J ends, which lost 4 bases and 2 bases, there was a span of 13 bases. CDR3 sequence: CASSPLDAAYEQYF. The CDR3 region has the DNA TGCGCCAGCAGCCCCCTGGACGCAGCCTACGAGCAGTACTTC.

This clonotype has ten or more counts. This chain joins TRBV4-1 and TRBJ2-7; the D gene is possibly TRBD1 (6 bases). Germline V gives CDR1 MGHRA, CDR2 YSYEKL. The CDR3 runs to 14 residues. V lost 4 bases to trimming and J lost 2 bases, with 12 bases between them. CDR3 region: CASSPLGQTYEQYF. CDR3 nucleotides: TGCGCCAGCAGCCCTTTGGGACAAACCTACGAGCAGTACTTC.

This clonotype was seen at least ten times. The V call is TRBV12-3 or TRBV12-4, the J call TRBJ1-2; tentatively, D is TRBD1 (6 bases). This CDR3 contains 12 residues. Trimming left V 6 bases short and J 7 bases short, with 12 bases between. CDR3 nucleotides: TGTGCCAGCAGGCAGGGGCCTACTGGCTACACCTTC. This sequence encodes CASRQGPTGYTF.

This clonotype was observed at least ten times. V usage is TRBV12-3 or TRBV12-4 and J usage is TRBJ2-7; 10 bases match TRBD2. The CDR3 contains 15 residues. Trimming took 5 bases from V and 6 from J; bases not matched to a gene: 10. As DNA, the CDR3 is TGTGCCAGCAGTGATAGCGGGGGGCCCCGGTCCGAGCAGTACTTC. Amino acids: CASSDSGGPRSEQYF.

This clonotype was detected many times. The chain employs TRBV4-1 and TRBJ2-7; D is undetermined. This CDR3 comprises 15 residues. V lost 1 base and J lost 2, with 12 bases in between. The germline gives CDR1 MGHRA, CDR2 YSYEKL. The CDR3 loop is CASSQAQFSTYEQYF. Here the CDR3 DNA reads TGCGCCAGCAGCCAAGCACAATTCAGTACCTACGAGCAGTACTTC.

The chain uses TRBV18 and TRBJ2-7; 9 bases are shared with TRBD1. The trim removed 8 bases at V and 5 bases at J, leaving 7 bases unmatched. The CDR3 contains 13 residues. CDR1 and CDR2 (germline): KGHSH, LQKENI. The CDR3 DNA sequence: TGTGCCAGCCAAGGACAGGGGAAGGACGAGCAGTACTTC. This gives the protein CASQGQGKDEQYF. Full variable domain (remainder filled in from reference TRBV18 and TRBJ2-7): NAGVMQNPRHLVRRRGQEARLRCSPMKGHSHVYWYRQLPEEGLKFMVYLQKENIIDESGMPKERFSAEFPKEGPSILRIQQVVRGDSAAYFCASQGQGKDEQYFGPGTRLTVT.

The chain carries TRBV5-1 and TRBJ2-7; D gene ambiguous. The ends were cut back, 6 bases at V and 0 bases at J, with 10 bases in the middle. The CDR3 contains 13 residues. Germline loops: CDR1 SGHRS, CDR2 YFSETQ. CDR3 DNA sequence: TGCGCCAGCACAGGAGTTCCCTCCTACGAGCAGTACTTC. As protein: CASTGVPSYEQYF.

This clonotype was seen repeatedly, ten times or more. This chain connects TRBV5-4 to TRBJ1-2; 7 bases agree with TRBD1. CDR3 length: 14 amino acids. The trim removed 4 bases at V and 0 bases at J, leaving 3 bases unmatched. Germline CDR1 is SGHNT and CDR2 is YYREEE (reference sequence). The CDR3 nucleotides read TGTGCCAGCAGCCCCGGACAGGCTAACTATGGCTACACCTTC. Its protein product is CASSPGQANYGYTF.

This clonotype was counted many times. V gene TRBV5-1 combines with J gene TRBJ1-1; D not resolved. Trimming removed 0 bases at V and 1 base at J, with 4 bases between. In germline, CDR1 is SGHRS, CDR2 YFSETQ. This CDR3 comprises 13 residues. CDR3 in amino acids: CASSLAGNTEAFF. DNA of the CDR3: TGCGCCAGCAGCTTGGCGGGGAACACTGAAGCTTTCTTT.

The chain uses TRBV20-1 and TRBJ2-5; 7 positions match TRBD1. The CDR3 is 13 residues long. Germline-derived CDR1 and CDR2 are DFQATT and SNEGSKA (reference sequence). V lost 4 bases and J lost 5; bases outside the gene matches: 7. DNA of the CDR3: TGCAGTGCTACCTACAGGGGTGGGGAGACCCAGTACTTC. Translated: CSATYRGGETQYF.

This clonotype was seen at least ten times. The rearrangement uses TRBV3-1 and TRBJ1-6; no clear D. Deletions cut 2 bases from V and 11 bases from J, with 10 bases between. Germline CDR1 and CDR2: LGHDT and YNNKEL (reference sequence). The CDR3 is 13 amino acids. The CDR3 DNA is TGTGCCAGCAGCCAAAGGGCCATTACACCCCTCCACTTT. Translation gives CASSQRAITPLHF.

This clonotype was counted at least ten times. The CDR3 DNA reads TGTGCCAGCAGTTTATACGGAGCCCCGAGCTCCTACGAGCAGTACTTC. Translation: CASSLYGAPSSYEQYF. V and J are TRBV27 and TRBJ2-7; D unclear. V was trimmed by 1 base and J by 0 bases, leaving 13 bases between them. The CDR3 extends over 16 amino acids. Germline V gene data show CDR1 as MNHEY and CDR2 as SMNVEV (reference sequence).

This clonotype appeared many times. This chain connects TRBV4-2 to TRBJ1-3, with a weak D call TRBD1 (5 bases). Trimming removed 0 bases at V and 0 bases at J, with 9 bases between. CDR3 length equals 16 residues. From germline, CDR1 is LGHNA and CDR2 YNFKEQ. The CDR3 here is CASSQDPRVSGNTIYF. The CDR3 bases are TGTGCCAGCAGCCAAGATCCCAGGGTCTCTGGAAACACCATATATTTT.

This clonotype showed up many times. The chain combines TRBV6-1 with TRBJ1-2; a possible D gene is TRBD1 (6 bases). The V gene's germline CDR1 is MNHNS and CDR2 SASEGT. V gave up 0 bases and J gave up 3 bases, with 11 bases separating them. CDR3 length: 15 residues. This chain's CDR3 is CASSEAGGPYYGYTF. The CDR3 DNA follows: TGTGCCAGCAGTGAAGCGGGGGGCCCCTACTATGGCTACACCTTC.

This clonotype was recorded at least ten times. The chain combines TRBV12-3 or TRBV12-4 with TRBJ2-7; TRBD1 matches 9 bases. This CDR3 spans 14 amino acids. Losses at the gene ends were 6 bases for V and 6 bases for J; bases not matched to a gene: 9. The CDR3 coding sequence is TGTGCCAGCAGCTGGACAGGGGCCGGCTCCGAGCAGTACTTC. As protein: CASSWTGAGSEQYF.

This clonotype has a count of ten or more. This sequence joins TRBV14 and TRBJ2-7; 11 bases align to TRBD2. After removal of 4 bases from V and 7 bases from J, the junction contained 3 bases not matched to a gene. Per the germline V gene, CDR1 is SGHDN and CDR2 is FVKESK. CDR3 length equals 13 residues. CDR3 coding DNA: TGTGCCAGCAGCCCTCGACTAGCGGGGGAGCAGTACTTC. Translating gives CASSPRLAGEQYF.

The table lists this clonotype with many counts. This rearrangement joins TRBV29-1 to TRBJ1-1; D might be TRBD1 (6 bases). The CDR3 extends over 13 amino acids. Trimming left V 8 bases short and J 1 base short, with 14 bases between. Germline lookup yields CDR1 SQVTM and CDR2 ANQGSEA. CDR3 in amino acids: CSSRDTRNTEAFF. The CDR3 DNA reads TGCAGCTCCCGGGACACGAGGAACACTGAAGCTTTCTTT. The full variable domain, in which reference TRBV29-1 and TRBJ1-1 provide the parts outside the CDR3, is SAVISQKPSRDICQRGTSLTIQCQVDSQVTMMFWYRQQPGQSLTLIATANQGSEATYESGFVIDKFPISRPNLTFSTLTVSNMSPEDSSIYLCSSRDTRNTEAFFGQGTRLTVV.

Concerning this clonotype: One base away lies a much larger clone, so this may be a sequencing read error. CDR3 sequence: CASSWGGFRIDLPLHF. Written as DNA, the CDR3 is TGTGCCAGCAGCTGGGGGGGGTTTAGGATCGATTTACCCCTCCACTTT. The chain couples TRBV7-8 to TRBJ1-6; maybe TRBD1 (5 bases). Germline lookup yields CDR1 SGHVS and CDR2 FQNEAQ. V lost 4 bases and J 12 bases, leaving 22 bases between the germline ends. The CDR3 is 16 residues long.

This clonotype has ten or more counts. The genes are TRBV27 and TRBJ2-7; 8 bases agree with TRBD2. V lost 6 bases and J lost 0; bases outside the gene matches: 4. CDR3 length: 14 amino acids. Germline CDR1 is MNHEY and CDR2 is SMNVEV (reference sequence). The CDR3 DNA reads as TGTGCCAGCAGACAGCGGGGGACCTCCTACGAGCAGTACTTC. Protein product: CASRQRGTSYEQYF.

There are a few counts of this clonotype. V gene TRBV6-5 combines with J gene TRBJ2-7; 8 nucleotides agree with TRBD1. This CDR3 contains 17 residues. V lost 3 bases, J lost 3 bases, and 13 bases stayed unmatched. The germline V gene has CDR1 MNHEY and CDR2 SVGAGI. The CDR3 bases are TGTGCCAGCAGTTATCGAACCGGGACAGGCGTTATCTACGAGCAGTACTTC. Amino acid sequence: CASSYRTGTGVIYEQYF.

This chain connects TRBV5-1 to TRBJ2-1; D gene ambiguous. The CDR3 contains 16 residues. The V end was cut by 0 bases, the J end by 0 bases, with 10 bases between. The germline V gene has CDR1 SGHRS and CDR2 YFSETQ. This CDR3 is CASSLADFSSYNEQFF. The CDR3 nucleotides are TGCGCCAGCAGCTTGGCCGACTTCAGCTCCTACAATGAGCAGTTCTTC. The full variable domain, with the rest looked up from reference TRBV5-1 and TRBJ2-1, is KAGVTQTPRYLIKTRGQQVTLSCSPISGHRSVSWYQQTPGQGLQFLFEYFSETQRNKGNFPGRFSGRQFSNSRSEMNVSTLELGDSALYLCASSLADFSSYNEQFFGPGTRLTVL.

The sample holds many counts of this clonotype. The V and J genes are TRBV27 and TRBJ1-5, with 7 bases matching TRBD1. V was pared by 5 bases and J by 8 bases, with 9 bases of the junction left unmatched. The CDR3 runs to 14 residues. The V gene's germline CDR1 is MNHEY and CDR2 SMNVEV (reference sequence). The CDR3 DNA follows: TGTGCCAGCAGTGACATACAGGGGAGAGAGCCCCAGCATTTT. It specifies CASSDIQGREPQHF.

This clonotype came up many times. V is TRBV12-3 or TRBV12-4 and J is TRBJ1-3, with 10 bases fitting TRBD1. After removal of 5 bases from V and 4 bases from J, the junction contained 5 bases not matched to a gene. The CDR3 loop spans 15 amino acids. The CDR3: CASSVGQGFGNTIYF. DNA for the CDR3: TGTGCCAGCAGTGTGGGACAGGGGTTCGGAAACACCATATATTTT.

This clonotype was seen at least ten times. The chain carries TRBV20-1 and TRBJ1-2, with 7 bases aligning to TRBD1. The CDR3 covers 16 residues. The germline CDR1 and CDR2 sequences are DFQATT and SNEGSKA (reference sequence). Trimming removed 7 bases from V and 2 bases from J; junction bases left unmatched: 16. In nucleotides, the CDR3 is TGCAGTGTTTTTACAGGGGATAACCCCCGCAACTATGGCTACACCTTC. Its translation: CSVFTGDNPRNYGYTF.

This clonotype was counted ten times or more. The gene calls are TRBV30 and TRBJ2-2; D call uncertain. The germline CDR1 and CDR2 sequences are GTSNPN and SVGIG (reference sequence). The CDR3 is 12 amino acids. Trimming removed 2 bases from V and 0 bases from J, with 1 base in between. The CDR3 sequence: CAWSTNTGELFF. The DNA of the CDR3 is TGTGCCTGGAGTACGAACACCGGGGAGCTGTTTTTT.